This TCR beta chain was retrieved from a study of CD8+ T cells in alopecia areata. Stated treatment: oral pan-JAK inhibitor, 5-10 mg twice daily. Once RNA had been extracted, it was reverse transcribed into cDNA to act as the sequencing template. Data came from immunoSEQ multiplex PCR; TCRdb stores just in-frame clones and leaves some out. The top ten clones hold over 20% of a sample with about 64,000 clones, just over 45% of them seen once. Germline V gene lookup returns CDR1 GTSNPN and CDR2 SVGIG (reference sequence). The CDR3 is 12 amino acids. V lost 2 bases and J lost 1, with 5 bases in between. The chain couples TRBV30 to TRBJ1-1; no firm D call. This clonotype originated in a human donor with alopecia areata. Specimen: CD8+ T cells sorted from blood, collected around week 36, from a patient treated with tofacitinib. The CDR3 reads CAWSQGNTEAFF. The CDR3 DNA is TGTGCCTGGAGTCAAGGGAACACTGAAGCTTTCTTT.